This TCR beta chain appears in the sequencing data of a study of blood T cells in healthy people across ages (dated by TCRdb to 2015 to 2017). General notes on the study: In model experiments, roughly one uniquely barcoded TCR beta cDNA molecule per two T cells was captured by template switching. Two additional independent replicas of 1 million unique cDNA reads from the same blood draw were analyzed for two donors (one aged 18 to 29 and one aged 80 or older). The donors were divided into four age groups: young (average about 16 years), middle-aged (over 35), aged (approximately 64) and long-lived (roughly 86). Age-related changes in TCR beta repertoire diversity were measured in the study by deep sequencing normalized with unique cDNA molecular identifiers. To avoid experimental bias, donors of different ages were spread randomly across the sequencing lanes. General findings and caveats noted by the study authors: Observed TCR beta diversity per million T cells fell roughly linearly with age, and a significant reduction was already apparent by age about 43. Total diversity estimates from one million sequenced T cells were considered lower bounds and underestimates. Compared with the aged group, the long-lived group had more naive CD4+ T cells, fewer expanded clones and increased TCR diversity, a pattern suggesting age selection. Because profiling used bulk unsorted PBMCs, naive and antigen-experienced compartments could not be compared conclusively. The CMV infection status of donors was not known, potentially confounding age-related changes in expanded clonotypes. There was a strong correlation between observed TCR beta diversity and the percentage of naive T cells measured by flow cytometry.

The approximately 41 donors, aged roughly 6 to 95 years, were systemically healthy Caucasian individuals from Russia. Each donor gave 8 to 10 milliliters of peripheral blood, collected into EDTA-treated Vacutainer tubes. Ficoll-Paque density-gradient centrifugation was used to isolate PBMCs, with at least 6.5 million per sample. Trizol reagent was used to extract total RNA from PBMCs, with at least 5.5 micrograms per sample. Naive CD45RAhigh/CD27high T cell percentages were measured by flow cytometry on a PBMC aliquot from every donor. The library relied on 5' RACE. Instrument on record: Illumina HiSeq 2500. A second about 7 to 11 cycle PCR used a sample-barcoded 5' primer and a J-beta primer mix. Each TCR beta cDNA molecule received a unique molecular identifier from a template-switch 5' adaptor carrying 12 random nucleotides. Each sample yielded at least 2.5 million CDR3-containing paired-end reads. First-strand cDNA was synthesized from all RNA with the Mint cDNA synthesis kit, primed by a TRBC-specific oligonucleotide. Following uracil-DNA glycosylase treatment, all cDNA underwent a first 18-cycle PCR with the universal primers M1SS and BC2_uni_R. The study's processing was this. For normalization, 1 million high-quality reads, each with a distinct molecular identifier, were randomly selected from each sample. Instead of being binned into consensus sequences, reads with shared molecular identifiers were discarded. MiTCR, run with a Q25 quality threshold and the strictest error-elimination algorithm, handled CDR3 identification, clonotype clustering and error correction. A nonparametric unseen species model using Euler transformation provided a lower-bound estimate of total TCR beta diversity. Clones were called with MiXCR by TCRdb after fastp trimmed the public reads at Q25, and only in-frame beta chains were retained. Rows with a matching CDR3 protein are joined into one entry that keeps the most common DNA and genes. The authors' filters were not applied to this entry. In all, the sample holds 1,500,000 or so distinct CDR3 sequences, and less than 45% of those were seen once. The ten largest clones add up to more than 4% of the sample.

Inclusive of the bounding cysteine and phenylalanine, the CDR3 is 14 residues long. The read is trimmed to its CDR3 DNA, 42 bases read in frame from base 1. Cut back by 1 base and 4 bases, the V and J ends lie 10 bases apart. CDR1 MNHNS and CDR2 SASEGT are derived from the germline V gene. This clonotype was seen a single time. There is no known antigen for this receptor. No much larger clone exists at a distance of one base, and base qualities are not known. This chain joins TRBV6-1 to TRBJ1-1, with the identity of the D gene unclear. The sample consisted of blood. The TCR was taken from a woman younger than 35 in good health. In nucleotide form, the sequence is TGTGCCAGCAGTGAAGTCGGCAGTCTCACTGAAGCTTTCTTT. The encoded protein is CASSEVGSLTEAFF.